A single sample gave rise to the 4 T cell receptor beta chains below, sequenced in a study of OX40 agonist ivuxolimab in advanced cancers. TCRdb keeps only in-frame clones here, not all; method: immunoSEQ multiplex PCR. Altogether under 85,000 clones are present, around 89% being singletons, with the ten largest covering about 0.52%. Sequenced material: CD4+ or CD8+ T cells sorted from blood, taken in a trial of the OX40 agonist ivuxolimab. The source is an adult with an advanced solid tumor such as melanoma, head and neck, liver or kidney cancer.

In its sample, this clone was seen once. The CDR3 spells CASSSHEEWRGYTF. CDR3 nucleotide sequence: TGTGCCAGCAGCTCCCACGAGGAGTGGCGTGGCTACACCTTC. The chain links TRBV9 to TRBJ1-2, with D hard to call. The CDR3 is 14 residues long. Trimming cost V 4 bases and J 7 bases, with 17 bases left between them. The germline gives CDR1 SGDLS, CDR2 YYNGEE.

In DNA, the CDR3 is TGTGCCAGCTCACCAACAACAAACTCTGGAAACACCATATATTTT. Translation gives CASSPTTNSGNTIYF. This rearrangement joins TRBV18 to TRBJ1-3; D gene uncertain. V was shortened by 2 bases and J by 0 bases, with 8 bases between the two germline ends. Germline CDR1 reads KGHSH; CDR2 reads LQKENI. This CDR3 comprises 15 residues. Filled out from reference TRBV18 and TRBJ1-3, the complete variable domain reads NAGVMQNPRHLVRRRGQEARLRCSPMKGHSHVYWYRQLPEEGLKFMVYLQKENIIDESGMPKERFSAEFPKEGPSILRIQQVVRGDSAAYFCASSPTTNSGNTIYFGEGSWLTVV.

The rearrangement links TRBV7-9 to TRBJ1-5, with no clear D. V was shortened by 1 base and J by 6 bases, with 7 bases between the two germline ends. CDR3 length: 13 amino acids. CDR1 and CDR2 from the germline V gene are SEHNR and FQNEAQ (reference sequence). The CDR3 coding sequence is TGTGCCAGCAGCTTAGGGATAGTTCAGCCCCAGCATTTT. It codes for CASSLGIVQPQHF.

The rearrangement joins TRBV7-2 to TRBJ1-5; D call uncertain. Trimming pared 0 bases from V and 4 bases from J, leaving 10 bases between. CDR1 and CDR2 (germline): SGHTA, FQGNSA. The CDR3 is 15 amino acids. The CDR3 loop is CASSLAVSSNQPQHF. CDR3 in DNA: TGTGCCAGCAGCTTAGCGGTCAGCTCAAATCAGCCCCAGCATTTT.